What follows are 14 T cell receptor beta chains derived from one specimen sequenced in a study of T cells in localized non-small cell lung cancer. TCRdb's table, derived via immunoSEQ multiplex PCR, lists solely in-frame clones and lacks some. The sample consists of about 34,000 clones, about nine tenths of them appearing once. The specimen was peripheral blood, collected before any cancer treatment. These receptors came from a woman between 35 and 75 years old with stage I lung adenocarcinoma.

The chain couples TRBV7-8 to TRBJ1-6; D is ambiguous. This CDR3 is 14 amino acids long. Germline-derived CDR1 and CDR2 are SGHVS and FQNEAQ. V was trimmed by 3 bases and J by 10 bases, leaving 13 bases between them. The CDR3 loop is CASSFGVVGSPLHF. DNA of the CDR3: TGTGCCAGCAGCTTTGGAGTTGTGGGCTCACCCCTCCACTTT.

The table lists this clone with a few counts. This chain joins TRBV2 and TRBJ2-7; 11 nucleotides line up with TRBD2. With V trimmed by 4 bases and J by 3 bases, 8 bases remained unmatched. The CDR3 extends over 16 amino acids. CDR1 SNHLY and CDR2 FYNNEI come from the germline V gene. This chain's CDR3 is CASSGTLAGGSYEQYF. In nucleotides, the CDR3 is TGTGCCAGCAGTGGGACGCTAGCGGGGGGTAGCTACGAGCAGTACTTC.

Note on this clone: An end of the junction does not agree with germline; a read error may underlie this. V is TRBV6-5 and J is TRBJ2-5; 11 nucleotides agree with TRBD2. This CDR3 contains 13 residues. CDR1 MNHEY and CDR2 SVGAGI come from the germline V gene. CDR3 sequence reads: CASRSPSGGPENF. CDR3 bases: TGTGCCAGCAGAAGTCCTAGCGGGGGGCCCGAGAACTTC.

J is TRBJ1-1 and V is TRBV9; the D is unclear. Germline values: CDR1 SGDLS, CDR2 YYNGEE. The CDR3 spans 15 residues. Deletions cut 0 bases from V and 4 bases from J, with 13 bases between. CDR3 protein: CASSVEYGFGTEAFF. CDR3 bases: TGTGCCAGCAGCGTAGAATATGGGTTTGGCACTGAAGCTTTCTTT.

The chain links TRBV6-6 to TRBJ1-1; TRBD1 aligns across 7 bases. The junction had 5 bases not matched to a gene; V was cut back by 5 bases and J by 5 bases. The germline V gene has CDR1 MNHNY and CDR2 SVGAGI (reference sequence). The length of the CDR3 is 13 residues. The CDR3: CASSKTGYTEAFF. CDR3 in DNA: TGTGCCAGCAGTAAGACAGGGTATACTGAAGCTTTCTTT.

The CDR3 coding sequence is TGCGCCAGCAGCCAGGCCGGGACTAGCGGCACAGATACGCAGTATTTT. It specifies CASSQAGTSGTDTQYF. V is TRBV4-3 and J is TRBJ2-3; 10 nucleotides match TRBD2. The CDR3 is made up of 16 amino acids. CDR1 and CDR2 from the germline V gene are LGHNA and YSLEER. The junction had 4 bases not matched to a gene; V was cut back by 3 bases and J by 1 base.

The CDR3 spells CASSLGTSYEQYF. The CDR3 coding sequence is TGTGCCAGCTCACTTGGAACCTCCTACGAGCAGTACTTC. J is TRBJ2-7 and V is TRBV18; no reliable D call. The CDR3 consists of 13 residues. Germline loops: CDR1 KGHSH, CDR2 LQKENI. Trimming removed 4 bases from V and 0 bases from J, with 7 bases in between.

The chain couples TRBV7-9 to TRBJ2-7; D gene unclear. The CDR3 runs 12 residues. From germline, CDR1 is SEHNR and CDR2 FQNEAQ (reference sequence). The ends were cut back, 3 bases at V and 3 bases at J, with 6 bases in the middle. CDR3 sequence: CASSFTSYEQYF. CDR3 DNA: TGTGCCAGCAGCTTTACCAGCTACGAGCAGTACTTC.

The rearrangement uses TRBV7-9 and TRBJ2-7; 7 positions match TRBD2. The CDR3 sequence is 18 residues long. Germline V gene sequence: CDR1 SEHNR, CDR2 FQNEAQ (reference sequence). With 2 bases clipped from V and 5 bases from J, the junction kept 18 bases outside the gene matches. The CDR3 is CASSLPGRGNPATNEQYF. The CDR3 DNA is TGTGCCAGCAGCTTACCAGGGAGGGGTAATCCGGCGACCAACGAGCAGTACTTC.

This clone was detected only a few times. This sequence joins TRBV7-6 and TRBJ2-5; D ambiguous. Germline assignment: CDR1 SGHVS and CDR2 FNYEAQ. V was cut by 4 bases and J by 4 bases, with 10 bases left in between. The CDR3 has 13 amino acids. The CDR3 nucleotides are TGTGCCAGCAGCTCCTCTTTAGGAGAGACCCAGTACTTC. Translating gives CASSSSLGETQYF.

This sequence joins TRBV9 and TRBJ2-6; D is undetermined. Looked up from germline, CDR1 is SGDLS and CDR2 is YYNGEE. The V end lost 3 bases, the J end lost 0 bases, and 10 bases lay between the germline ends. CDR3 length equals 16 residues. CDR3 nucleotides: TGTGCCAGCAGCGGGGAAGGGTACTCTGGGGCCAACGTCCTGACTTTC. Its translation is CASSGEGYSGANVLTF.

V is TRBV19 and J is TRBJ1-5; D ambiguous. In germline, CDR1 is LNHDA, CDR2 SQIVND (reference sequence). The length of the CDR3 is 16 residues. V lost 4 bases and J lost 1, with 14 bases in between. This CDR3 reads CASSRRGESSNQPQHF. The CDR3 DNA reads TGTGCCAGTAGTAGGCGCGGGGAATCGAGCAATCAGCCCCAGCATTTT.

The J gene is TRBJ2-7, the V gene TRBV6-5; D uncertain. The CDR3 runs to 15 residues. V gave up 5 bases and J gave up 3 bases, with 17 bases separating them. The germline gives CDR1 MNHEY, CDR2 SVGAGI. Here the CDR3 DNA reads TGTGCCAGCAGTCACCCCGGAATAACCCTCTACGAGCAGTACTTC. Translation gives CASSHPGITLYEQYF.

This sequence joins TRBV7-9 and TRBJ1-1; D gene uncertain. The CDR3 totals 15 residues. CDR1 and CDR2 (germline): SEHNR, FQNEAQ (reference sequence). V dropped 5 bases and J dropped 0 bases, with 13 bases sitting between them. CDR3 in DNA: TGTGCCAGCAGCCATAAACGAGACCTGAACACTGAAGCTTTCTTT. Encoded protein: CASSHKRDLNTEAFF.